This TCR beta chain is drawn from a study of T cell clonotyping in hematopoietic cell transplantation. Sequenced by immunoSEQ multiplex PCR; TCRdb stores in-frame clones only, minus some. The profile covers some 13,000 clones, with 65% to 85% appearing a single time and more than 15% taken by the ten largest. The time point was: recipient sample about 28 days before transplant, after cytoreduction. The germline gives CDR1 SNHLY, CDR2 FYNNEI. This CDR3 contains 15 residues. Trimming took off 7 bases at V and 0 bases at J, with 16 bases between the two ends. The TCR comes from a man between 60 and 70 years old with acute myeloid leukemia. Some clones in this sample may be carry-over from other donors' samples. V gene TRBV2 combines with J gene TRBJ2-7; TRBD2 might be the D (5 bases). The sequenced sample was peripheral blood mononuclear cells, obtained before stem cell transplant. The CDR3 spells CASKSEAESSYEQYF. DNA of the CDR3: TGTGCCAGCAAGTCGGAGGCCGAGAGCTCCTACGAGCAGTACTTC. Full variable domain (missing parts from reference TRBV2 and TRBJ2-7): EPEVTQTPSHQVTQMGQEVILRCVPISNHLYFYWYRQILGQKVEFLVSFYNNEISEKSEIFDDQFSVERPDGSNFTLKIRSTKLEDSAMYFCASKSEAESSYEQYFGPGTRLTVT.